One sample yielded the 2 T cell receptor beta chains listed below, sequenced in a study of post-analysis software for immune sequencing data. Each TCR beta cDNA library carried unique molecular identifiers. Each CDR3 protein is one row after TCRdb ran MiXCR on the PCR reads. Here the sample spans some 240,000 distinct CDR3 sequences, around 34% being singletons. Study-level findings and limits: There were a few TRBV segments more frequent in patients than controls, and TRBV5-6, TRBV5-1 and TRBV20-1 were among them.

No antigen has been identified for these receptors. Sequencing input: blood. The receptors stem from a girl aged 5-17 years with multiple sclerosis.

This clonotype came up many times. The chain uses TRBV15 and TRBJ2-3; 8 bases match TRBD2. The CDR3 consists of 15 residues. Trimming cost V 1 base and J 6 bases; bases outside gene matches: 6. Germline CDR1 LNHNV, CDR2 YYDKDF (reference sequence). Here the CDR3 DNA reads TGTGCCACCAGCAGAGTCGGGGGGGCGGGGGATACGCAGTATTTT. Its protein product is CATSRVGGAGDTQYF.

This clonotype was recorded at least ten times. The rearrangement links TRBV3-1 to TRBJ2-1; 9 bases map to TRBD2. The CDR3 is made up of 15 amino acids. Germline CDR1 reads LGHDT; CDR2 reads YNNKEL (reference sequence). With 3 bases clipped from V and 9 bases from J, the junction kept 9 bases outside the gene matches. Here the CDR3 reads CASSQWLAGSGEQFF. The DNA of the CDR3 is TGTGCCAGCAGCCAGTGGCTAGCGGGATCGGGTGAGCAGTTCTTC.